A single sample gave rise to the 3 T cell receptor beta chains below, sequenced in a study of identical twins. TCRdb re-analysed the 5' RACE reads in MiXCR, keeping a single row per CDR3 protein. The sample yields hundreds of thousands of distinct CDR3 sequences, 6.5% to 8.5% seen once. This sample was shared with a second study, whose subject was yellow fever vaccine responses in identical twins.

What was sequenced was memory (CD45RO+) T cells sorted from blood. These receptors were obtained from a woman aged 18-29 years in good health.

This clonotype was recorded many times. The rearrangement uses TRBV6-2 or TRBV6-3 and TRBJ2-1; perhaps TRBD2 as D (6 bases). The CDR3 runs to 15 residues. The germline V and J ends were trimmed by 6 bases and 3 bases, with 15 bases remaining between them. The germline V gene has CDR1 MNHEY and CDR2 SVGEGT. CDR3 bases: TGTGCCAGCAGCAGGAGGGCCAGCTACTACAATGAGCAGTTCTTC. The encoded protein is CASSRRASYYNEQFF.

This clonotype was found many times. The chain has TRBV5-6 and TRBJ2-5, with D unclear. The length of the CDR3 is 17 residues. Germline V gene lookup returns CDR1 SGHDT and CDR2 YYEEEE. V lost 0 bases, J lost 3 bases, and 18 bases lay in between. This CDR3 is CASSLVADPDLEETQYF. CDR3 nucleotides: TGTGCCAGCAGCTTGGTTGCAGACCCCGATCTTGAAGAGACCCAGTACTTC.

This clonotype was counted a few times. The chain uses TRBV15 and TRBJ2-1, with TRBD1 identical over 9 bases. There are 17 residues in the CDR3. With 1 base clipped from V and 6 bases from J, the junction kept 10 bases outside the gene matches. Germline CDR1 reads LNHNV; CDR2 reads YYDKDF (reference sequence). The CDR3 here is CATSRGGTGKRSNEQFF. The CDR3 nucleotides read TGTGCCACCAGCAGAGGTGGGACAGGGAAAAGAAGCAATGAGCAGTTCTTC.